The clone carrying this TCR beta chain was picked up a small number of times. This sample was taken from a study of beta chain features in type 1 diabetes. Each of the CD4+ naive, central memory, regulatory and stem cell-like memory populations was sorted via CD45RO/CCR7/CD25/CD127/CD95/CD27. CDR3 length: 17 residues. After removal of 7 bases from V and 2 bases from J, the junction contained 15 bases not matched to a gene. Germline values: CDR1 MNHEY, CDR2 SMNVEV (reference sequence). Of the isolated RNA, all was reverse transcribed, and so the sequenced material was expressed TCRB transcripts. The table came from immunoSEQ multiplex PCR; TCRdb's copy has only in-frame clones and leaves some out. This table has about 270,000 clones, roughly an eighth appearing once.

J is TRBJ2-7 and V is TRBV27; 9 positions match TRBD1. This sequence was found in a middle-aged woman in good health. The sequenced sample consisted of naive CD4+ T cells from blood. The CDR3 nucleotides are TGTGCCAGCACTCAAACGAGAGGCGACAGGGGGACCTACGAGCAGTACTTC. Translated, it gives CASTQTRGDRGTYEQYF.